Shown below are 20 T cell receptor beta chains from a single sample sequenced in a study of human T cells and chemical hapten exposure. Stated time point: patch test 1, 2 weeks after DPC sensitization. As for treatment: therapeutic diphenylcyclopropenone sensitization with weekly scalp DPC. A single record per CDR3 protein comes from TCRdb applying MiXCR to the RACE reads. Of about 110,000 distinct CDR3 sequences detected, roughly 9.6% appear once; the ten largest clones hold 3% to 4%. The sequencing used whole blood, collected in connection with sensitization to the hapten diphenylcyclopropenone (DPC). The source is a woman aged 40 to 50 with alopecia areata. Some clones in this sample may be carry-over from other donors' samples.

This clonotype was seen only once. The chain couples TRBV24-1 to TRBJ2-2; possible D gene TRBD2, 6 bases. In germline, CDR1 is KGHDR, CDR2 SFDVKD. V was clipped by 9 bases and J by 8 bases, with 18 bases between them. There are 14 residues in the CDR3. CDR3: CATRADGGDGELFF. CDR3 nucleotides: TGTGCCACCCGCGCGGACGGCGGGGATGGGGAGCTGTTTTTT.

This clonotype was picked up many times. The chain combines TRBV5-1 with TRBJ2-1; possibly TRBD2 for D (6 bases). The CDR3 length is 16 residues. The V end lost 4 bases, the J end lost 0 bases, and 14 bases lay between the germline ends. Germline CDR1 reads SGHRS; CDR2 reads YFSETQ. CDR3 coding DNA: TGCGCCAGCAGCCCTCTCCTGGGGGGCTCCTACAATGAGCAGTTCTTC. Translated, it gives CASSPLLGGSYNEQFF.

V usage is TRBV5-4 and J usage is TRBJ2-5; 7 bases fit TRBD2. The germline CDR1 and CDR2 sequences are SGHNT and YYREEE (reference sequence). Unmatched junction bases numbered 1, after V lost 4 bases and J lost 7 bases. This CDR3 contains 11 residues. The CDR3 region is CASSGEGTQYF. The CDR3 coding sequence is TGTGCCAGCAGCGGGGAGGGGACCCAGTACTTC.

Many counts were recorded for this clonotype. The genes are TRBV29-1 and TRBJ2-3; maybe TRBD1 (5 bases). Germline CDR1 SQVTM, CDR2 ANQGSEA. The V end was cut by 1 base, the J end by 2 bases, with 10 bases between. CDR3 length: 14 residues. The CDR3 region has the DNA TGCAGCGTTGAAGGCCAGGGCTTCACAGATACGCAGTATTTT. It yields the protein CSVEGQGFTDTQYF.

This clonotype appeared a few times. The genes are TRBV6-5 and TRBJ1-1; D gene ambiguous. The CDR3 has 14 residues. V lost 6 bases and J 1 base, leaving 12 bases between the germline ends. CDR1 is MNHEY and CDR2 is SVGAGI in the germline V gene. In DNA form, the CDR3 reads TGTGCCAGCAGCCCCTACCGGGGGAACACTGAAGCTTTCTTT. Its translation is CASSPYRGNTEAFF.

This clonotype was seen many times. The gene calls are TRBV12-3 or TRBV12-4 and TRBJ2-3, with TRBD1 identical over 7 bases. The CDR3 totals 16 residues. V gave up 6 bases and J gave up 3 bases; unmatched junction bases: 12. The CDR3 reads CASRRKGALGTDTQYF. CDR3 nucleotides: TGTGCCAGCAGGCGAAAGGGGGCGCTGGGAACAGATACGCAGTATTTT.

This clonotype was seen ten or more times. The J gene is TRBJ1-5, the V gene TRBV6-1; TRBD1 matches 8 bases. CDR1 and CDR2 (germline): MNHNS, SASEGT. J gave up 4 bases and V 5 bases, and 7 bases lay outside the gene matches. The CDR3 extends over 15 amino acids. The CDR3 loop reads CASSHRDRLNQPQHF. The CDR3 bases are TGTGCCAGCAGTCACCGGGACAGGCTGAATCAGCCCCAGCATTTT.

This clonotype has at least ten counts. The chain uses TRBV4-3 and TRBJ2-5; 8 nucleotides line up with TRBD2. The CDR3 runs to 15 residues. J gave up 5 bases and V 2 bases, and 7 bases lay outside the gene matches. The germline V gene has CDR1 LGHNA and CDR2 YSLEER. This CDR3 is CASSQRGLGGETQYF. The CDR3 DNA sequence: TGCGCCAGCAGCCAAAGGGGACTAGGTGGTGAGACCCAGTACTTC.

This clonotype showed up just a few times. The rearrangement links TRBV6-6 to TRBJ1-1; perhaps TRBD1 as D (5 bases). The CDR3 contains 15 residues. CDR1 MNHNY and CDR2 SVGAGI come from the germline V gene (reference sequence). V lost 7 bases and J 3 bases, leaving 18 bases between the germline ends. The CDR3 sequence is CASIPGFGGDTEAFF. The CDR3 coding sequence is TGTGCCAGCATCCCCGGATTCGGAGGGGACACTGAAGCTTTCTTT.

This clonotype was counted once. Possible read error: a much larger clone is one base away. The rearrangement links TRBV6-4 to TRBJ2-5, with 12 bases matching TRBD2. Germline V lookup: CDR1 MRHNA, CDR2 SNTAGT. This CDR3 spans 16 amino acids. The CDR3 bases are TGTGCCAGCAGTGACCCTAGGACTAGCGGGGAAGAGACCGAGTACTTC. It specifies CASSDPRTSGEETEYF.

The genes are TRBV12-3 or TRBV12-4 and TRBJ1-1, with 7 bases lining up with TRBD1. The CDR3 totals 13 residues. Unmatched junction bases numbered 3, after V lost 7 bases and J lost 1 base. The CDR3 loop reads CASKGQPNTEAFF. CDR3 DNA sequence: TGTGCCAGCAAGGGACAGCCGAACACTGAAGCTTTCTTT.

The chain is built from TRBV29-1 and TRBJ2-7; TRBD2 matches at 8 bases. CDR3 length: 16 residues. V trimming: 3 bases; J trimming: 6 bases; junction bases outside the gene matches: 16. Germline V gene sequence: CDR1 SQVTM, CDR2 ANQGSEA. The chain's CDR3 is CSVESLAGGAPGEQYF. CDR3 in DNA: TGCAGCGTTGAGAGTCTAGCGGGTGGAGCACCGGGCGAGCAGTACTTC.

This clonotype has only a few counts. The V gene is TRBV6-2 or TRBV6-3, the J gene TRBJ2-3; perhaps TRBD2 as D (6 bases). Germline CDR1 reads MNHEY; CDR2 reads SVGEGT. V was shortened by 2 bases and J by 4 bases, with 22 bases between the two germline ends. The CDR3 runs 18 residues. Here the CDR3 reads CASSYTSSTLAAPDTQYF. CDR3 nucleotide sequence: TGTGCCAGCAGTTACACTTCCTCAACCTTAGCGGCCCCAGATACGCAGTATTTT.

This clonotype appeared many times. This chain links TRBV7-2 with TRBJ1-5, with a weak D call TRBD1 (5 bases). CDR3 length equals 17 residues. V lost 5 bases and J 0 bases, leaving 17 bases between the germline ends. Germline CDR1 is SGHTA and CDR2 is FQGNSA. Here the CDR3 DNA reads TGTGCCAGCAGCCCCACGGCTCAGGGCAATAGCAATCAGCCCCAGCATTTT. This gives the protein CASSPTAQGNSNQPQHF.

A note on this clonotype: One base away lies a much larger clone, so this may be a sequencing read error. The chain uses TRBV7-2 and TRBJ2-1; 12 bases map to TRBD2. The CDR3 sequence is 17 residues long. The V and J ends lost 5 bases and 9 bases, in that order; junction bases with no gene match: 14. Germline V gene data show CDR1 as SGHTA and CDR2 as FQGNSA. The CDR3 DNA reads TGTGCCAGCAGCCGAAGGACTAGCGGGACGGGGGGCAGTGAGCAGTTCTTC. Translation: CASSRRTSGTGGSEQFF.

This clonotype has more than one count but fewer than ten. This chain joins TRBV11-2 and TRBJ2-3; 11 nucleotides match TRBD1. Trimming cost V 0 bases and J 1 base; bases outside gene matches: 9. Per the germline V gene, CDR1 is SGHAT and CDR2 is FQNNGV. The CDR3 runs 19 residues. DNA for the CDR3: TGTGCCAGCAGCTTAGACTCGCGCCCGGACAGGGGGCGCACAGATACGCAGTATTTT. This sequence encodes CASSLDSRPDRGRTDTQYF.

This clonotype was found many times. The CDR3 here is CSVENSGANVLTF. CDR3 sequence (DNA): TGCAGCGTTGAGAACTCTGGGGCCAACGTCCTGACTTTC. The chain recombines TRBV29-1 with TRBJ2-6; no clear D gene. The V end lost 3 bases, the J end lost 0 bases, and 3 bases lay between the germline ends. The CDR3 length is 13 residues. The germline V gene encodes CDR1 SQVTM and CDR2 ANQGSEA.

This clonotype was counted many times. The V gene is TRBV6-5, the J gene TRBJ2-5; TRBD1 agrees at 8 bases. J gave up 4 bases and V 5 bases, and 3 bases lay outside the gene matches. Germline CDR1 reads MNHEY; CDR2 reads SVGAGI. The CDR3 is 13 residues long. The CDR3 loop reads CASSRGQGETQYF. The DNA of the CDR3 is TGTGCCAGCAGTCGAGGACAGGGAGAGACCCAGTACTTC.

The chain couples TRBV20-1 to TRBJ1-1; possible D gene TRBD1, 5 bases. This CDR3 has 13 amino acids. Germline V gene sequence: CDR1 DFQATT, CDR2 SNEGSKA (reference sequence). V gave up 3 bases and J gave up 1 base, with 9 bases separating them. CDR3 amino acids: CSASGGGNTEAFF. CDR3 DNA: TGCAGTGCTAGCGGGGGTGGGAACACTGAAGCTTTCTTT.

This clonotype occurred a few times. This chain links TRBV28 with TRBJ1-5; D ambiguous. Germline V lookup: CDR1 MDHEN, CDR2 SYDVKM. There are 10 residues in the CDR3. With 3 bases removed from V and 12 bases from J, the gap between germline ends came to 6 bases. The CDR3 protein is CASSFTFQHF. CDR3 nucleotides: TGTGCCAGCAGTTTCACCTTCCAGCATTTT.